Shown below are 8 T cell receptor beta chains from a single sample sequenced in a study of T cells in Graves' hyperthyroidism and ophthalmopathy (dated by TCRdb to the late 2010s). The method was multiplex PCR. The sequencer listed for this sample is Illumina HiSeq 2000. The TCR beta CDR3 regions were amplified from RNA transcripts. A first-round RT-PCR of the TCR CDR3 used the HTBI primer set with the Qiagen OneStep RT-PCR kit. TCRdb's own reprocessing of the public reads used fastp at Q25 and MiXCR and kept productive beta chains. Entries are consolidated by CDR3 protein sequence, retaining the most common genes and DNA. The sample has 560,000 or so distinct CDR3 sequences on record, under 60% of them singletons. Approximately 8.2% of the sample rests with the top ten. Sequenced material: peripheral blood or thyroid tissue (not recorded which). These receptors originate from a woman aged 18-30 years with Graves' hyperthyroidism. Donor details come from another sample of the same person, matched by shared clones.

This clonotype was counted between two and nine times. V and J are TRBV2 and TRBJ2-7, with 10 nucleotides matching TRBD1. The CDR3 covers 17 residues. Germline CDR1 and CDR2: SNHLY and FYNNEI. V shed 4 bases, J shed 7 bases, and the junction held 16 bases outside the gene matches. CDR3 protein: CASSGVPNRDRGREQYF. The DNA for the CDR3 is TGTGCCAGCAGTGGCGTTCCCAACCGGGACAGGGGACGAGAGCAGTACTTC.

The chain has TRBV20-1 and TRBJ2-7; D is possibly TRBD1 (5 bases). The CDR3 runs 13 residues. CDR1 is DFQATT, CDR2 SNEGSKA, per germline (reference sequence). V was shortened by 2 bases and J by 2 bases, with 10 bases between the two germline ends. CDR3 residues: CSARPQEPYEQYF. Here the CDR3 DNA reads TGCAGTGCTAGACCACAGGAGCCCTACGAGCAGTACTTC.

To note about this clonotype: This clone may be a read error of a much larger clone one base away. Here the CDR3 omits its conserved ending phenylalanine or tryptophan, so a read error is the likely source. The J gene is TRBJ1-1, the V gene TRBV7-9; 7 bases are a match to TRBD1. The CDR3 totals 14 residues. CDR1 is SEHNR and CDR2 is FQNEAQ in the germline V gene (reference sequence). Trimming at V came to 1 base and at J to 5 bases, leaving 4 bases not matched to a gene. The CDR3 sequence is CASSLGQGWTEAFI. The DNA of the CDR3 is TGTGCCAGCAGCTTAGGACAGGGTTGGACTGAAGCTTTCATT.

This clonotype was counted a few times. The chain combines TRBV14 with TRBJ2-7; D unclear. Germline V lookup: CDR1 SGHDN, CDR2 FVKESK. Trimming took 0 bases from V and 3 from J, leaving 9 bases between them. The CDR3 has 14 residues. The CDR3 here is CASSQEGDFYEQYF. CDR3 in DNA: TGTGCCAGCAGCCAAGAAGGCGACTTCTACGAGCAGTACTTC.

The CDR3 sequence is CASRGALNSYNSPLHF. The CDR3 DNA reads TGTGCCAGCAGAGGGGCACTCAACTCCTATAATTCACCCCTCCACTTT. The rearrangement uses TRBV25-1 and TRBJ1-6; the D gene is possibly TRBD1 (5 bases). The CDR3 loop spans 16 amino acids. Germline V lookup: CDR1 MGHDK, CDR2 SYGVNS. V was trimmed by 6 bases and J by 0 bases, leaving 12 bases between them.

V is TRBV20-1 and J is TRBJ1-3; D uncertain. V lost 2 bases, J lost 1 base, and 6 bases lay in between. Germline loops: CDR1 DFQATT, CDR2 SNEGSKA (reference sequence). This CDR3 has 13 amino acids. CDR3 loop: CSARRESGNTIYF. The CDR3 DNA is TGCAGTGCTAGACGGGAGTCTGGAAACACCATATATTTT.

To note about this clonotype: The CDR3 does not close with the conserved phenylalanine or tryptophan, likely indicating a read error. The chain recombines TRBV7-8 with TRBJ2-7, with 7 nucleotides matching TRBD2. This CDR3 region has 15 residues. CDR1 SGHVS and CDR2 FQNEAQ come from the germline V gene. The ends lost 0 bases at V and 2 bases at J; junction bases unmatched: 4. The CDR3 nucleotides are TGTGCCAGCAGCTTAGCGCGGGGAGGGACCTACGAGCAGTACTCC. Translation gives CASSLARGGTYEQYS.

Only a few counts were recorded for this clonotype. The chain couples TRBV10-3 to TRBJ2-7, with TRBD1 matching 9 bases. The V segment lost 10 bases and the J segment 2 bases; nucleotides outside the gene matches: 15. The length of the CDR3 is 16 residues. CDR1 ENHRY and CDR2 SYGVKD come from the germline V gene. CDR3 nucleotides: TGTGCCAGCAGGTCGCCGGGACAGGGATTCACCTACGAGCAGTACTTC. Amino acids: CASRSPGQGFTYEQYF.